This entry features one T cell receptor (beta chain) sequence. Its antigen is undetermined. A multiplex PCR was run with 60 Vbeta primers and 13 Jbeta primers. Profiling relied on immunoSEQ multiplex PCR, and the TCRdb table lists in-frame clones only, not all of them. The table lists 75,000 to 100,000 clones, roughly 73% of them singletons. Germline CDR1 SGHDT, CDR2 YYEEEE. The CDR3 length is 13 residues. Trimming took 0 bases from V and 4 from J, leaving 7 bases between them. The data originate from a study of cytomegalovirus exposure and HLA in healthy donors. Overall study context: In an earlier analysis, around 120 million unique TCR beta sequences were found from about 179 million T cells. Regarding the study as a whole: More clonal expansion characterized HLA-associated TCR beta chains than equally common others in a later analysis. In an earlier analysis, about 87% or about 30%: the productive usage of most TCR beta V segments. Sequencing artifact likely explains a cluster of highly shared sequence variants.

This TCR came from a man aged 35 to 55 in good health and CMV-seronegative. The sample was PBMCs. The chain uses TRBV5-6 and TRBJ1-2; D gene uncertain. CDR3 protein: CASSLGAGYGYTF. DNA of the CDR3: TGTGCCAGCAGCTTGGGGGCGGGCTATGGCTACACCTTC.